Shown below are 19 T cell receptor beta chains from a single sample sequenced in a study of early T cells in non-severe SARS-CoV-2 infection. TCRdb reprocessed the 5' RACE reads with MiXCR, giving one entry per CDR3 protein. The sample lists approximately 31,000 distinct CDR3 sequences, roughly 5.7% occurring once. Sequencing input: whole blood. These receptors all stem from an adult who was a healthcare worker with PCR-confirmed SARS-CoV-2 infection or an uninfected control (not recorded which).

This clonotype was seen repeatedly, ten times or more. CDR3 sequence (DNA): TGTGCCACCAGCAGAGATCAGCGGACAGGGACCTCTGGGGCCAACGTCCTGACTTTC. It is translated as CATSRDQRTGTSGANVLTF. J is TRBJ2-6 and V is TRBV15; 8 nucleotides agree with TRBD1. The V gene end was trimmed by 0 bases and the J gene end by 0 bases; junction bases not matched to a gene: 7. Germline V gene lookup returns CDR1 LNHNV and CDR2 YYDKDF (reference sequence). This CDR3 contains 19 residues.

This clonotype turned up a few times. The rearrangement joins TRBV11-2 to TRBJ2-5, with D possibly called TRBD1 or TRBD2 (5 bases each). This CDR3 spans 17 amino acids. Trimming took 5 bases from V and 1 from J, leaving 20 bases between them. Germline CDR1 reads SGHAT; CDR2 reads FQNNGV. The CDR3 nucleotides read TGTGCCAGCAGCCCTCGCACCCCGGGACCATTCCAAGAGACCCAGTACTTC. Translation: CASSPRTPGPFQETQYF.

There are many counts of this clonotype. The gene calls are TRBV28 and TRBJ2-5; perhaps TRBD2 as D (6 bases). V gave up 3 bases and J gave up 7 bases, with 30 bases separating them. This CDR3 is 19 amino acids long. CDR1 MDHEN and CDR2 SYDVKM come from the germline V gene. The CDR3 region has the DNA TGTGCCAGCAGTTTTGTCGGTGCCAGTAGGGACTCCATTGCGGGGACCCAGTACTTC. It is translated as CASSFVGASRDSIAGTQYF.

There are many counts of this clonotype. The chain combines TRBV20-1 with TRBJ2-7; TRBD2 matches at 14 bases. Germline CDR1 DFQATT, CDR2 SNEGSKA (reference sequence). This CDR3 spans 17 amino acids. With V trimmed by 0 bases and J by 4 bases, 8 bases remained unmatched. CDR3 sequence reads: CSARDGLAGGPQYEQYF. The CDR3, as DNA: TGCAGTGCTAGAGACGGACTAGCGGGAGGCCCTCAGTACGAGCAGTACTTC.

This clonotype was seen ten or more times. The chain combines TRBV9 with TRBJ2-3; D not resolved. Deletions cut 0 bases from V and 5 bases from J, with 10 bases between. Germline loops: CDR1 SGDLS, CDR2 YYNGEE. The CDR3 has 14 residues. The CDR3 coding sequence is TGTGCCAGCAGCGTAGGGACCGACCGAGATACGCAGTATTTT. It encodes CASSVGTDRDTQYF.

This clonotype was counted many times. The genes are TRBV7-9 and TRBJ2-1; 7 bases map to TRBD2. V shed 5 bases and J 8 bases; nucleotides not matched to a gene: 18. The CDR3 sequence is 17 residues long. Germline loops: CDR1 SEHNR, CDR2 FQNEAQ (reference sequence). CDR3 protein: CASSGMGRARYIDEQFF. For the CDR3, the DNA is TGTGCCAGCAGCGGGATGGGGAGGGCCAGGTACATCGATGAGCAGTTCTTC.

This clonotype has ten or more counts. The CDR3 reads CASSSRLAGLSDTQYF. CDR3 bases: TGTGCCAGCAGTTCCCGACTAGCGGGATTGTCAGATACGCAGTATTTT. This chain connects TRBV7-9 to TRBJ2-3, with TRBD2 matching 11 bases. Germline CDR1 is SEHNR and CDR2 is FQNEAQ (reference sequence). V shed 6 bases, J shed 4 bases, and the junction held 9 bases outside the gene matches. The length of the CDR3 is 16 residues.

This clonotype was seen repeatedly, ten times or more. The rearrangement links TRBV29-1 to TRBJ2-7; 8 positions agree with TRBD1. J lost 4 bases, V lost 6 bases, and 11 bases had no gene match. The CDR3 totals 14 residues. Germline-derived CDR1 and CDR2 are SQVTM and ANQGSEA. CDR3 protein: CSVLRAGGRYEQYF. The CDR3 nucleotides read TGCAGCGTACTTAGGGCAGGGGGCAGGTACGAGCAGTACTTC.

The chain has TRBV7-2 and TRBJ2-7, with TRBD1 as a possible D gene (6 bases). This CDR3 is 13 amino acids long. The germline gives CDR1 SGHTA, CDR2 FQGNSA. V was clipped by 4 bases and J by 3 bases, with 10 bases between them. CDR3 nucleotides: TGTGCCAGCAGCTCGAGAGGGGGCTACGAGCAGTACTTC. Translated, it gives CASSSRGGYEQYF.

This clonotype was observed a few times. The CDR3 coding sequence is TGTGCCAGCAGCCCCCGGATGACCGGTGAGCAGTTCTTC. Translating gives CASSPRMTGEQFF. J is TRBJ2-1 and V is TRBV7-3; D remains unclear. The CDR3 has 13 residues. V lost 5 bases to trimming and J lost 9 bases, with 14 bases between them. Per the germline V gene, CDR1 is SGHTA and CDR2 is FQGTGA.

The V gene is TRBV5-1, the J gene TRBJ2-1, with 7 bases matching TRBD2. CDR1 is SGHRS, CDR2 YFSETQ, per germline. J gave up 9 bases and V 4 bases, and 16 bases lay outside the gene matches. This CDR3 has 16 amino acids. The CDR3 DNA reads as TGCGCCAGCAGCCCCCGGACTAGTATGAGTTTAGGTGAGCAGTTCTTC. Its translation: CASSPRTSMSLGEQFF.

This clonotype was recorded a few times. This chain uses TRBV12-3 or TRBV12-4 with TRBJ2-7; D ambiguous. Trimming removed 6 bases at V and 3 bases at J, with 12 bases between. This CDR3 spans 13 amino acids. The CDR3: CASSPAELYEQYF. DNA of the CDR3: TGTGCCAGCAGCCCGGCGGAACTCTACGAGCAGTACTTC.

This clonotype was seen at least ten times. CDR3 loop: CASRSSYNSPLHF. CDR3 in DNA: TGTGCCAGCAGGTCCTCCTATAATTCACCCCTCCACTTT. This chain joins TRBV14 and TRBJ1-6, with D unclear. Deletions cut 6 bases from V and 0 bases from J, with 3 bases between. From germline, CDR1 is SGHDN and CDR2 FVKESK. The CDR3 extends over 13 amino acids.

In its sample, this clonotype was seen a few times. J is TRBJ2-7 and V is TRBV3-1, with 8 nucleotides matching TRBD1. Per germline, CDR1 LGHDT and CDR2 YNNKEL (reference sequence). This CDR3 is 15 amino acids long. With V trimmed by 2 bases and J by 6 bases, 9 bases remained unmatched. CDR3 nucleotide sequence: TGTGCCAGCAGCCAAAGGGTAGGACAGGGCTCCGAGCAGTACTTC. Residues: CASSQRVGQGSEQYF.

This clonotype was seen a handful of times. This may be a read error: a much more frequent sequence differs by one nucleotide. This chain uses TRBV7-2 with TRBJ1-3; TRBD1 might be the D (6 bases). This CDR3 region has 15 residues. CDR1 and CDR2 (germline): SGHTA, FQGNSA. The germline V and J ends were trimmed by 1 base and 4 bases, with 11 bases remaining between them. CDR3 amino acids: CASSLVPGGGNTIYF. Written as DNA, the CDR3 is TGTGCCAGCAGCTTAGTGCCGGGGGGCGGAAACACCATATATTTT.

This clonotype has a count of ten or more. J is TRBJ2-7 and V is TRBV5-6; 9 positions match TRBD1. Per germline, CDR1 SGHDT and CDR2 YYEEEE. CDR3 length: 14 residues. Trimming at V came to 2 bases and at J to 6 bases, leaving 6 bases not matched to a gene. CDR3: CASSFGTGPLEQYF. The CDR3 nucleotides read TGTGCCAGCAGCTTTGGGACAGGGCCACTCGAGCAGTACTTC.

This clonotype has ten or more counts. The chain has TRBV6-4 and TRBJ2-1; the match to TRBD2 covers 7 bases. The CDR3 runs to 15 residues. V lost 5 bases to trimming and J lost 4 bases; unmatched junction nucleotides: 8. Germline V gives CDR1 MRHNA, CDR2 SNTAGT. The CDR3 is CASSWTAGEYNEQFF. CDR3 in DNA: TGTGCCAGCAGTTGGACCGCGGGGGAATACAATGAGCAGTTCTTC.

This clonotype is classed as medium-sized. The chain couples TRBV5-1 to TRBJ1-1; D unclear. Germline CDR1 is SGHRS and CDR2 is YFSETQ. The length of the CDR3 is 12 residues. Trimming cost V 2 bases and J 4 bases, with 6 bases left between them. CDR3 sequence reads: CASSFGGTEAFF. The CDR3 DNA reads as TGCGCCAGCAGCTTTGGCGGCACTGAAGCTTTCTTT.

This clonotype showed up many times. Sequence at one end of the junction differs from germline and may be a read error. The J gene is TRBJ2-5, the V gene TRBV6-1, with TRBD2 matching 7 bases. The V gene's germline CDR1 is MNHNS and CDR2 SASEGT. CDR3 length: 13 amino acids. CDR3 bases: TGTGCCTGCAGGCGGGAGCAGATTGAGACCCAGTACTTC. Encoded protein: CACRREQIETQYF.